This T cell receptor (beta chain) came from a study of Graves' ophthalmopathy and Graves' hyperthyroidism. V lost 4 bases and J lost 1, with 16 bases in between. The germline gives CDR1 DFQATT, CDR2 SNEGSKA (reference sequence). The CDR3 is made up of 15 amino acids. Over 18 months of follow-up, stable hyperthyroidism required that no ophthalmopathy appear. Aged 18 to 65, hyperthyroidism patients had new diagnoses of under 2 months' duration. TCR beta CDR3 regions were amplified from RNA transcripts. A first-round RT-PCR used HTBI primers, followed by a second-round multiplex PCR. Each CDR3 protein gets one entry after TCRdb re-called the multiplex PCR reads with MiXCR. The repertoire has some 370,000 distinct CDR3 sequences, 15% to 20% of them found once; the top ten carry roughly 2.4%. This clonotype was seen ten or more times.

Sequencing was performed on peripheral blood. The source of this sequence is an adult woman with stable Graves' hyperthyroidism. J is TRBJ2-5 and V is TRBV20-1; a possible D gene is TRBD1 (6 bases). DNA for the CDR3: TGCAGTGCTAACCCGGACAGTGGATCCCAAGAGACCCAGTACTTC. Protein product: CSANPDSGSQETQYF.